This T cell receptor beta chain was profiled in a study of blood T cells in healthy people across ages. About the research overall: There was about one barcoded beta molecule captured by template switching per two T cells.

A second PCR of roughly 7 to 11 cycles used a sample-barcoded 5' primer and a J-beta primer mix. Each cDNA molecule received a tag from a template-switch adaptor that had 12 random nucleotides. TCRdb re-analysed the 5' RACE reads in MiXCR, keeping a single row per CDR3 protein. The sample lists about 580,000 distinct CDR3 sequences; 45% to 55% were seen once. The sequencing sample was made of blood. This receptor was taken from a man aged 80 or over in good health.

The CDR3 DNA sequence: TGTGCCAGCAGCTTAGGAGGTCTAGCGACAGATACGCAGTATTTT. Its protein product is CASSLGGLATDTQYF. The chain joins TRBV7-2 to TRBJ2-3; a possible D gene is TRBD2 (6 bases). The V gene's germline CDR1 is SGHTA and CDR2 FQGNSA. Between the trimmed V and J ends, which lost 1 base and 3 bases, there was a span of 11 bases. The CDR3 sequence is 15 residues long.